Given below is one T cell receptor (beta chain) in context. The specificity of this receptor is unknown. Base qualities are missing; no much larger clone stands one base away. The CDR3 spans 13 residues, from the cysteine through the phenylalanine. CDR3 DNA only is kept here, 39 bases in frame from base 1. Relative to germline, V is missing 6 bases and J is missing 5 bases, with 3 bases of the junction outside any gene match. From a lookup of the germline V gene, CDR1 and CDR2 are KGHSH and LQKENI. Libraries were constructed by RACE. TCRdb names NextSeq 500 as the instrument used. During library preparation, unique molecular identifiers were attached to individual cDNA molecules so that TCRs could be counted in a quantitative, reproducible way. Both TCR alpha and TCR beta chains were sequenced from each blood RNA sample. In the source study's methods: The median number of TCRs per sample was 85,000 to 100,000, ranging from roughly 20,000 to 690,600. The Decombinator software suite was used to annotate V, J and CDR3 in the TCR reads. Every sample was subsampled to the same number of TCRs (28,000) for the PS versus PT1 abundance plots. Expanded TCRs were defined as absent before sensitization and observed at least eight times at the 2-week time point. Starting from the raw public reads, TCRdb applied fastp trimming at Q25, assembled clones with MiXCR and retained in-frame beta chains. Entries are consolidated by CDR3 protein sequence, retaining the most common genes and DNA. These V and J calls are TCRdb output, not the study's own analysis. Counted in this sample were some 87,000 distinct CDR3 sequences; over 9% of them appeared once. The ten biggest clones cover roughly 1.5% of the sample.

This sample is part of a study of human T cells and chemical hapten exposure (dated by TCRdb to the early 2020s). About the full investigation: For sensitization, 2% DPC in acetone was applied to a roughly 2 cm by roughly 2 cm area of upper inner arm skin. Patch testing was done on the upper back using Finn chambers containing 0.01% DPC, and results were scored after 6 days according to International Contact Dermatitis Research Group standards. Weekly therapeutic DPC doses were additionally applied to the scalp of patients throughout the roughly 24-week study period. Blood was sampled from patients pre-sensitization (week 0) and at 2, 6 and about 24 weeks after DPC sensitization. Blood for TCR sequencing was provided by twenty-nine alopecia patients at one to four time points (pre-sensitization, 2, 6 and 24 weeks). The study tracked peripheral blood TCR repertoire changes in vivo during primary and secondary sensitization to the hapten diphenylcyclopropenone (DPC) in alopecia patients. Libraries were combined into a pool for sequencing, and differences in TCR yield between samples came mainly from small differences in library volumes within the pool. The patient cohort, mostly female, included alopecia areata with under or over 50% scalp involvement, alopecia totalis and alopecia universalis. What the authors observed across the whole study: All patients had alopecia, a presumed autoimmune disease, so their immune response might differ from that of healthy individuals. After repeated subsampling, changes were observed in the strength of the expansion versus patch-test correlation and in the threshold at which the correlation became significant. A positive correlation was found between the number of PT1 expanded TCRs and patch test score, with significance reached at thresholds 8, 16 and 32 but not 4. DPC sensitization did not change the number of TCRs with a frequency above 1 in 1000, and there was no evidence of changes in global repertoire structure. Significantly more large CDR3 similarity clusters were formed by expanded TCRs than by pre-sensitization or healthy control sets, consistent with antigen-driven responses.

Read against the paper, the sample's time point label means: patch test 1, 2 weeks after DPC sensitization. This specimen's treatment or condition label, per the study, means: therapeutic diphenylcyclopropenone sensitization with weekly scalp DPC. At each patch-test visit, blood was drawn before the patch test was applied. To be eligible, patients had to be aged 18 to 70, diagnosed with alopecia and judged suitable for DPC therapy, while pregnant patients were excluded. Total RNA was extracted from unfractionated whole blood that had been collected in Tempus Blood RNA tubes. The sample here was whole blood, taken in connection with sensitization to the hapten diphenylcyclopropenone (DPC). The clonotype was recovered from a woman aged 50 to 60 with alopecia areata. Some clones in this sample may be carry-over from other donors' samples. The chain is assembled from TRBV18 and TRBJ1-4; TRBD1 aligns with 7 central bases. The sequenced DNA: TGTGCCAGCTCCGAGACAGGGAATGAAAAACTGTTTTTT. It translates as CASSETGNEKLFF.